These T cell receptor beta chains were read from a single sample in a study of T cell responses to AZD1222 COVID-19 vaccine. Data came from immunoSEQ multiplex PCR; TCRdb stores just in-frame clones and leaves some out. The table has fewer than 130,000 clones, about 87% seen once. This specimen was peripheral blood, taken 28 days after the second AZD1222 dose. The receptor set was obtained from an adult who received the AZD1222 COVID-19 vaccine. Each CDR3 is given with its conserved first and last residue. A D gene is named only where the DNA matches it firmly. The size of a clone is reported for some rows only, either as once, few or many, or as a class for expanded clones.

v_call: TRBV6-5
clone_size: few
d_call: -
j_call: TRBJ2-7
cdr3_nt: TGTGCCAGCAGTTATGAAAGGGGATCCTACGAGCAGTACTTC
cdr3_aa: CASSYERGSYEQYF

v_call: TRBV18
clone_size: -
d_call: TRBD2
j_call: TRBJ2-3
cdr3_nt: TGTGCCAGCTCACCTCTAGCGGGGGGGCCTGAAGATACGCAGTATTTT
cdr3_aa: CASSPLAGGPEDTQYF

v_call: TRBV19
clone_size: -
d_call: TRBD1
j_call: TRBJ1-5
cdr3_nt: TGTGCCAGTAGTATTCAGGGGGCTCAGCCCCAGCATTTT
cdr3_aa: CASSIQGAQPQHF

v_call: TRBV19
clone_size: few
d_call: TRBD1
j_call: TRBJ2-2
cdr3_nt: TGTGCCAGTAGTGCCATTCCGGGACAGGGGGATGGCGGGGAGCTGTTTTTT
cdr3_aa: CASSAIPGQGDGGELFF

v_call: TRBV29-1
clone_size: -
d_call: TRBD1
j_call: TRBJ1-1
cdr3_nt: TGCAGCGTCGTCGGACAGGTGAACACTGAAGCTTTCTTT
cdr3_aa: CSVVGQVNTEAFF

v_call: TRBV4-2
clone_size: -
d_call: -
j_call: TRBJ2-1
cdr3_nt: TGTGCCAGCAGCCAAGATCGGCGAACAGTTGGCTACAATGAGCAGTTCTTC
cdr3_aa: CASSQDRRTVGYNEQFF

v_call: TRBV5-1
clone_size: -
d_call: TRBD1
j_call: TRBJ2-3
cdr3_nt: TGCGCCAGCAGCTTGGCCTGGGACAGCCCTGATACGCAGTATTTT
cdr3_aa: CASSLAWDSPDTQYF

v_call: TRBV5-1
clone_size: -
d_call: -
j_call: TRBJ1-2
cdr3_nt: TGCGCCAGCAGCGTCGAGGGGAAGGGGGGCTATGGCTACACCTTC
cdr3_aa: CASSVEGKGGYGYTF

v_call: TRBV18
clone_size: -
d_call: -
j_call: TRBJ1-2
cdr3_nt: TGTGCCAGCTCACCCGGCTTTACAGGGTCTGTCTCCTATGGCTACACCTTC
cdr3_aa: CASSPGFTGSVSYGYTF

v_call: TRBV29-1
clone_size: -
d_call: TRBD2
j_call: TRBJ2-7
cdr3_nt: TGCAGCGCCAGGACTAGCGCAGGTCCCTACGAGCAGTACTTC
cdr3_aa: CSARTSAGPYEQYF

v_call: TRBV19
clone_size: once
d_call: -
j_call: TRBJ1-2
cdr3_nt: TGTGCCAGTAGTCTCCGGGACGGACCGGGCGGCTACACCTTC
cdr3_aa: CASSLRDGPGGYTF

v_call: TRBV29-1
clone_size: -
d_call: -
j_call: TRBJ2-2
cdr3_nt: TGCAGCGTCGCGGGACTCCCGAACACCGGGGAGCTGTTTTTT
cdr3_aa: CSVAGLPNTGELFF

v_call: TRBV28
clone_size: -
d_call: -
j_call: TRBJ1-2
cdr3_nt: TGTGCCAGCACCTGGGGTAGGGAGGACTATGGCTACACCTTC
cdr3_aa: CASTWGREDYGYTF

v_call: TRBV4-1
clone_size: -
d_call: TRBD1
j_call: TRBJ1-5
cdr3_nt: TGCGCCAGCGGAGAGGGACAGGTTGATAATCAGCCCCAGCATTTT
cdr3_aa: CASGEGQVDNQPQHF

v_call: TRBV6-1
clone_size: -
d_call: -
j_call: TRBJ2-7
cdr3_nt: TGTGCCAGCAGTGAAGTTGGGATCAACGACGAGCAGTACTTC
cdr3_aa: CASSEVGINDEQYF

v_call: TRBV7-9
clone_size: -
d_call: -
j_call: TRBJ1-5
cdr3_nt: TGTGCCAGCAGCTTAGGCCGGGGCAATCAGCCCCAGCATTTT
cdr3_aa: CASSLGRGNQPQHF

v_call: TRBV19
clone_size: -
d_call: -
j_call: TRBJ2-2
cdr3_nt: TGTGCCAGTAGTATTGGGTACACCGGGGAGCTGTTTTTT
cdr3_aa: CASSIGYTGELFF

v_call: TRBV11-2
clone_size: -
d_call: -
j_call: TRBJ1-2
cdr3_nt: TGTGCCAGCAGTCTAGTGGGGTCCGGATTTTTTACTGGCACCTTC
cdr3_aa: CASSLVGSGFFTGTF

v_call: TRBV29-1
clone_size: -
d_call: TRBD1
j_call: TRBJ2-7
cdr3_nt: TGCAGCGCCCGGACAGGGGGTGCCTCCGAGCAGTACTTC
cdr3_aa: CSARTGGASEQYF

v_call: TRBV15
clone_size: once
d_call: -
j_call: TRBJ1-5
cdr3_nt: TGTGCCACCAGCAGAGATAATCAGCCCCAGCATTTT
cdr3_aa: CATSRDNQPQHF

v_call: TRBV5-1
clone_size: once
d_call: -
j_call: TRBJ2-7
cdr3_nt: TGCGCCAGCAGCTACCTACCGGGGGCAGGGGGGCTGGACTACGAGCAGTACTTC
cdr3_aa: CASSYLPGAGGLDYEQYF

v_call: TRBV7-3
clone_size: -
d_call: -
j_call: TRBJ1-3
cdr3_nt: TGTGCCAGCAGCTTGAATTCTGGAAACACCATATATTTT
cdr3_aa: CASSLNSGNTIYF

v_call: TRBV9
clone_size: -
d_call: -
j_call: TRBJ1-1
cdr3_nt: TGTGCCAGCAGCCCCCTCACAACAGGGAGCGCTGAAGCTTTCTTT
cdr3_aa: CASSPLTTGSAEAFF

v_call: TRBV19
clone_size: -
d_call: -
j_call: TRBJ2-7
cdr3_nt: TGTGCCAGTAGACCCGGACAGTTTTCCTACGAGCAGTACTTC
cdr3_aa: CASRPGQFSYEQYF

v_call: TRBV5-1
clone_size: -
d_call: -
j_call: TRBJ1-5
cdr3_nt: TGCGCCAGCAGAGCGGGGACCTCCAATCAGCCCCAGCATTTT
cdr3_aa: CASRAGTSNQPQHF

v_call: TRBV7-2
clone_size: -
d_call: -
j_call: TRBJ1-3
cdr3_nt: TGTGCCAGCAGCTTAGCGGTCGGAAACACCATATATTTT
cdr3_aa: CASSLAVGNTIYF

v_call: TRBV9
clone_size: -
d_call: -
j_call: TRBJ1-1
cdr3_nt: TGTGCCAGCAGCGTAGGGGTTGGCACTGAAGCTTTCTTT
cdr3_aa: CASSVGVGTEAFF

v_call: TRBV10-3
clone_size: -
d_call: TRBD2
j_call: TRBJ2-3
cdr3_nt: TGTGCCATCAGTGTTAGGGCTAGCGGGAGAACAGATACGCAGTATTTT
cdr3_aa: CAISVRASGRTDTQYF

v_call: TRBV5-1
clone_size: -
d_call: TRBD1
j_call: TRBJ2-1
cdr3_nt: TGCGCCAGCAGCCCCCGAAGAGGGGGCCGTCTCAATGAGCAGTTCTTC
cdr3_aa: CASSPRRGGRLNEQFF

v_call: TRBV10-3
clone_size: -
d_call: -
j_call: TRBJ1-2
cdr3_nt: TGTGCCATCAGTGAGTCGCCTGGGCTGATCTATGGCTACACCTTC
cdr3_aa: CAISESPGLIYGYTF

v_call: TRBV3-1/TRBV3-2
clone_size: -
d_call: -
j_call: TRBJ1-2
cdr3_nt: TGTGCCAGCAGCCAAGCCAGGAATGGCTACACCTTC
cdr3_aa: CASSQARNGYTF

v_call: TRBV28
clone_size: -
d_call: -
j_call: TRBJ1-5
cdr3_nt: TGTGCCAGCAGTTTACGCAATCAGCCCCAGCATTTT
cdr3_aa: CASSLRNQPQHF

v_call: TRBV18
clone_size: -
d_call: -
j_call: TRBJ2-2
cdr3_nt: TGTGCCAGCTCACCACAAACAAAAACCCGGGACTCAACCTCGGGGCTGTTTTTT
cdr3_aa: CASSPQTKTRDSTSGLFF

v_call: TRBV20-1
clone_size: -
d_call: -
j_call: TRBJ1-1
cdr3_nt: TGCAGTGCTAGTTGGGCTACGAACACTGAAGCTTTCTTT
cdr3_aa: CSASWATNTEAFF

v_call: TRBV27
clone_size: -
d_call: -
j_call: TRBJ1-4
cdr3_nt: TGTGCCAGCAGGGCCCGGTCCGAACTCAATGAAAAACTGTTTTTT
cdr3_aa: CASRARSELNEKLFF

v_call: TRBV6-1
clone_size: -
d_call: -
j_call: TRBJ2-3
cdr3_nt: TGTGCCAGCAGTGAGAGGGACTGGGTGACAGATACGCAGTATTTT
cdr3_aa: CASSERDWVTDTQYF

v_call: TRBV6-5
clone_size: -
d_call: -
j_call: TRBJ2-5
cdr3_nt: TGTGCCAGCGGGGGGACAGTCCGAGAGACCCAGTACTTC
cdr3_aa: CASGGTVRETQYF

v_call: TRBV18
clone_size: -
d_call: -
j_call: TRBJ2-3
cdr3_nt: TGTGCCAGCTCACCACCCGGCACAGATACGCAGTATTTT
cdr3_aa: CASSPPGTDTQYF

v_call: TRBV5-1
clone_size: once
d_call: TRBD1
j_call: TRBJ1-2
cdr3_nt: TGCGCCAGCAGCCAAATCTCCGGGACAGGGGGTAACTATGGCTACACCTTC
cdr3_aa: CASSQISGTGGNYGYTF

v_call: TRBV10-1
clone_size: -
d_call: -
j_call: TRBJ2-1
cdr3_nt: TGCGCCAGCAGTGAGTCTGGGGTTGTGGGGAGGCAGTTCTTC
cdr3_aa: CASSESGVVGRQFF

v_call: TRBV10-3
clone_size: -
d_call: -
j_call: TRBJ1-4
cdr3_nt: TGTGCCACCAGCCCCCTAGGGCCAGGGAACAATGAAAAACTGTTTTTT
cdr3_aa: CATSPLGPGNNEKLFF

v_call: TRBV10-3
clone_size: -
d_call: -
j_call: TRBJ2-7
cdr3_nt: TGTGCCATCAGTGATTCCTTCTACGAGCAGTACTTC
cdr3_aa: CAISDSFYEQYF

v_call: TRBV3-1/TRBV3-2
clone_size: -
d_call: TRBD2
j_call: TRBJ2-5
cdr3_nt: TGTGCCAGCAGCCAGTCCGCCCTAGCGGGGGGCCGGGGTATTAGAGAGACCCAGTACTTC
cdr3_aa: CASSQSALAGGRGIRETQYF

v_call: TRBV12-3/TRBV12-4
clone_size: -
d_call: TRBD1
j_call: TRBJ1-1
cdr3_nt: TGTGCCAGCAGTTACGGGACAGGGCGGGCTTTCTTT
cdr3_aa: CASSYGTGRAFF

v_call: TRBV19
clone_size: -
d_call: -
j_call: TRBJ1-1
cdr3_nt: TGTGCCAGTAGTATTCAGGGTACCACTGAAGCTTTCTTT
cdr3_aa: CASSIQGTTEAFF

v_call: TRBV11-2
clone_size: -
d_call: -
j_call: TRBJ2-7
cdr3_nt: TGTGCCAGCAATCTAGGGTCGACCTACGAGCAGTACTTC
cdr3_aa: CASNLGSTYEQYF

v_call: TRBV24-1
clone_size: -
d_call: TRBD1
j_call: TRBJ2-2
cdr3_nt: TGTGCCACCAGTGGACAGGGGACTTCGACCGGGGAGCTGTTTTTT
cdr3_aa: CATSGQGTSTGELFF